Detailed here is one T cell receptor (beta chain). In its sample, this clonotype was seen many times. The target of this receptor is not known. No much larger clone is present one base from it, and per-base qualities are unavailable. This sample was taken from a study of response to subunit inactivated influenza vaccine (dated by TCRdb to the late 2010s). Background on the whole study: To follow how T cells responded to a trivalent subunit inactivated influenza vaccine, the researchers relied on deep quantitative profiling of the T cell receptor repertoire. The investigation overall reported the following: The authors proposed that each seasonal influenza vaccination may bring in only a limited number of new T cells.

The method was RT-PCR. This sample was sequenced with an Illumina HiSeq 2500. TCRdb redid the processing of the public reads, applying fastp at Q25 and MiXCR, and retained in-frame beta chains. Duplicate CDR3 protein sequences are folded into a single record with the most common DNA and genes. The sample profile shows 800,000 to 1,000,000 distinct CDR3 sequences; 20% to 25% of them were found once. 10% to 13% of the sample comes from the top ten. From the cysteine through the phenylalanine, the CDR3 covers 14 amino acids. The DNA shown is the 42-base CDR3, in frame from base 1. V is pruned by 1 base and J by 4 bases, leaving 3 bases of the junction without a gene match.

The rearrangement joined TRBV12-3 or TRBV12-4 to TRBJ2-5, and TRBD2 aligns with 7 junction nucleotides. The sequencing here drew on PBMCs from blood, taken 4 to 6 days after vaccination. This clonotype was sampled from a man in his forties or fifties who received an inactivated influenza vaccine. Donor details come from another sample of the same person, matched by shared clones. Read as DNA, the sequence is TGTGCCAGCAGTTTAGGCGGGAGTAGAGAGACCCAGTACTTC. Its protein reads: CASSLGGSRETQYF.